The 10 T cell receptor beta chains in this list originate from one sample, sequenced in a study of T cells after yellow fever vaccination. TCRdb re-called the 5' RACE reads with MiXCR, one entry per CDR3 protein. The sample holds hundreds of thousands of distinct CDR3 sequences, roughly 20% seen once. Sequences were derived from PBMCs, sampled before the yellow fever booster vaccination. The receptors originated from a man aged 18 to 29 who received the YFV17D yellow fever vaccine.

There are many counts of this clonotype. The chain is built from TRBV10-2 and TRBJ2-7; 8 nucleotides match TRBD2. V lost 7 bases and J lost 3; bases outside the gene matches: 5. This CDR3 spans 13 amino acids. The V gene's germline CDR1 is WSHSY and CDR2 SAAADI. The CDR3 sequence is CASTGGASYEQYF. The CDR3 DNA is TGCGCCAGCACCGGGGGGGCCAGCTACGAGCAGTACTTC.

This clonotype was counted only a few times. The chain joins TRBV11-2 to TRBJ2-1, with 11 bases fitting TRBD2. V trimming: 1 base; J trimming: 7 bases; junction bases outside the gene matches: 3. Germline assignment: CDR1 SGHAT and CDR2 FQNNGV. The CDR3 contains 15 residues. CDR3 DNA: TGTGCCAGCAGCTTAGCTAGCGGGGGGAGGAATGAGCAGTTCTTC. It specifies CASSLASGGRNEQFF.

There are a few counts of this clonotype. The chain links TRBV6-5 to TRBJ1-1; possibly TRBD1 for D (5 bases). Germline V gene data show CDR1 as MNHEY and CDR2 as SVGAGI. V was clipped by 6 bases and J by 6 bases, with 14 bases between them. The length of the CDR3 is 13 residues. Here the CDR3 DNA reads TGTGCCAGCAGCGGGCAGGGCAGACCTGAAGCTTTCTTT. Translated, it gives CASSGQGRPEAFF.

This sequence joins TRBV29-1 and TRBJ1-4; no clear D. CDR1 is SQVTM and CDR2 is ANQGSEA in the germline V gene. Trimming shortened V by 1 base and J by 6 bases, and 12 bases separated the two germline ends. The CDR3 spans 14 residues. CDR3 DNA: TGCAGCGTTGAAGGGTCGTCAGTCCATGAAAAACTGTTTTTT. This translates into CSVEGSSVHEKLFF.

This clonotype was found many times. The chain is built from TRBV6-5 and TRBJ1-1; the match to TRBD1 covers 7 bases. Looked up from germline, CDR1 is MNHEY and CDR2 is SVGAGI. The CDR3 loop spans 14 amino acids. V was clipped by 6 bases and J by 4 bases; unmatched bases: 8. CDR3 bases: TGTGCCAGCAGATTACAGGGGATGGGCACTGAAGCTTTCTTT. Protein product: CASRLQGMGTEAFF.

The chain joins TRBV6-1 to TRBJ1-1; D is possibly TRBD1 (5 bases). Germline CDR1 MNHNS, CDR2 SASEGT. The CDR3 runs to 12 residues. With 4 bases removed from V and 13 bases from J, the gap between germline ends came to 16 bases. This CDR3 reads CASSGYPGLGFF. The CDR3 DNA follows: TGTGCCAGCAGTGGATACCCAGGGTTGGGTTTCTTT.

The rearrangement links TRBV27 to TRBJ1-2; no clear D gene. This CDR3 is built from 14 residues. Germline V gene data show CDR1 as MNHEY and CDR2 as SMNVEV (reference sequence). V dropped 2 bases and J dropped 0 bases, with 7 bases sitting between them. CDR3 nucleotide sequence: TGTGCCAGCAGTTTACGGCTAACTAACTATGGCTACACCTTC. Translated: CASSLRLTNYGYTF.

The chain employs TRBV6-2 or TRBV6-3 and TRBJ2-7, with TRBD2 as a possible D gene (5 bases). V shed 0 bases and J shed 2 bases, with 11 bases lying between them. Germline CDR1 and CDR2: MNHEY and SVGEGT. The length of the CDR3 is 15 residues. CDR3 sequence: CASSYSRTAPYEQYV. CDR3 bases: TGTGCCAGCAGTTACTCGCGGACTGCCCCCTACGAGCAGTACGTC.

In its sample, this clonotype was seen a few times. The chain uses TRBV20-1 and TRBJ1-5; D is possibly TRBD1 (5 bases). This CDR3 region has 15 residues. Trimming pared 3 bases from V and 2 bases from J, leaving 14 bases between. The germline CDR1 and CDR2 sequences are DFQATT and SNEGSKA (reference sequence). The CDR3 coding sequence is TGCAGTGCTAGGTTTGGGGCGGCTGGCAATCAGCCCCAGCATTTT. Protein product: CSARFGAAGNQPQHF.

This clonotype occurred a few times. Here the CDR3 reads CASTQTSGGPQETQYF. The CDR3 DNA is TGTGCCAGCACCCAGACGAGCGGGGGTCCACAAGAGACCCAGTACTTC. The chain recombines TRBV6-2 or TRBV6-3 with TRBJ2-5, with 8 nucleotides matching TRBD2. The CDR3 covers 16 residues. Germline V lookup: CDR1 MNHEY, CDR2 SVGEGT. V was pared by 7 bases and J by 2 bases, with 12 bases of the junction left unmatched.